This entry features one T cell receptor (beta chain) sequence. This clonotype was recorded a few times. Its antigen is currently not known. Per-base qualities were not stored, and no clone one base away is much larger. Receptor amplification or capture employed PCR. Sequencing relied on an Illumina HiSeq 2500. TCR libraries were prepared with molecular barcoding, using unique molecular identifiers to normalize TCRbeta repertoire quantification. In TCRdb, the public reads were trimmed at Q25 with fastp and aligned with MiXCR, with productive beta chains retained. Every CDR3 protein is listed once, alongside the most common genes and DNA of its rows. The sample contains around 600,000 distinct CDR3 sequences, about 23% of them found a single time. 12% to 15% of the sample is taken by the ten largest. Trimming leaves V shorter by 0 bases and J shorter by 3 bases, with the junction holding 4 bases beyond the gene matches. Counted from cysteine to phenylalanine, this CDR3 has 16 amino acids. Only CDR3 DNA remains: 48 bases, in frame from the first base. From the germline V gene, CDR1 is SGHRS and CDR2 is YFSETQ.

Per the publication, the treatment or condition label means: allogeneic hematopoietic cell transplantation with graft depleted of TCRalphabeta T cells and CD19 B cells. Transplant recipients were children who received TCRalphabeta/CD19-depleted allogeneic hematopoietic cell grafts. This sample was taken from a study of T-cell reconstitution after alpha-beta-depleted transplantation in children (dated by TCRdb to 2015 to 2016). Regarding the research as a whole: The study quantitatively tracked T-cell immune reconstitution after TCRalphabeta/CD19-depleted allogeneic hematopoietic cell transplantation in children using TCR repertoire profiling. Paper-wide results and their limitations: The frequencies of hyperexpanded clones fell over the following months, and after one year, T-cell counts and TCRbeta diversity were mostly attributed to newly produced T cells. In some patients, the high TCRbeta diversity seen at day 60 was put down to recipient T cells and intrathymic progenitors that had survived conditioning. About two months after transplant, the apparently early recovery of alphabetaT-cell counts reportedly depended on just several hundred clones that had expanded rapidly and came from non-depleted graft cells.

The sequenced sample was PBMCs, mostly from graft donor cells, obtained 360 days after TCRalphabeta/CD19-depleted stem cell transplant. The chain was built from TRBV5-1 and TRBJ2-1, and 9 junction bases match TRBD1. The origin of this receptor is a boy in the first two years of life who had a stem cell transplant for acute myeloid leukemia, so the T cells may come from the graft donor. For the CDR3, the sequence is CASSLEGQGGYNEQFF. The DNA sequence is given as TGCGCCAGCAGCTTGGAGGGACAGGGAGGCTACAATGAGCAGTTCTTC.